The rows below give T cell receptor beta chains drawn from one sample of a study of follicular helper T cells after annual influenza vaccination. The protocol was immunoSEQ multiplex PCR, while the TCRdb copy is restricted to in-frame clones and leaves out a portion. The table lists approximately 10,000 clones, roughly 82% of them singletons. This sample comprised CXCR5- memory CD4+ T cells sorted from blood, obtained 6 weeks after influenza vaccination. The receptors come from an adult who received the influenza vaccine. CDR3s include the opening cysteine and the closing phenylalanine or tryptophan. D genes are given only for firm matches. Not every row has a clone size; where given, it reads once, few, many or a size class.

j_call clone_size d_call v_call cdr3_aa cdr3_nt
TRBJ2-7 NA NA TRBV30 CAWDLGGAYDEQYF TGTGCCTGGGACCTGGGGGGGGCGTATGACGAGCAGTACTTC
TRBJ1-1 NA NA TRBV28 CASTKMGYVSTEAFF TGTGCCAGCACCAAGATGGGGTATGTGAGCACTGAAGCTTTCTTT
TRBJ1-2 NA TRBD1 TRBV6-1 CATLRTGGNGYTF TGTGCCACCCTACGGACAGGGGGGAATGGCTACACCTTC
TRBJ1-4 few TRBD1 TRBV5-1 CASSAGRGQGEKLFF TGCGCCAGCAGCGCAGGGCGCGGACAGGGCGAAAAACTGTTTTTT
TRBJ2-3 NA TRBD2 TRBV7-9 CASSQDGGGGDTQYF TGTGCCAGCAGCCAGGATGGGGGGGGAGGAGATACGCAGTATTTT
TRBJ2-1 once NA TRBV5-6 CASRFQGYNEQFF TGTGCCAGCAGGTTCCAAGGTTACAATGAGCAGTTCTTC
TRBJ2-1 NA NA TRBV19 CASRSTSAGAINNEQFF TGTGCCAGCCGCTCCACCTCGGCGGGGGCCATAAACAATGAGCAGTTCTTC
TRBJ1-2 NA NA TRBV7-3 CASSLTPLRGAYDGYTF TGTGCCAGCAGCTTAACCCCCTTGCGGGGAGCTTACGATGGCTACACCTTC
TRBJ2-7 NA TRBD2 TRBV7-2 CASSLPSGTYEQYF TGTGCCAGCAGCCTTCCTAGCGGGACCTACGAGCAGTACTTC
TRBJ2-5 NA NA TRBV5-1 CASSEQETQYF TGCGCCAGCAGCGAGCAAGAGACCCAGTACTTC
TRBJ2-2 NA NA TRBV7-2 CASSLRGTSNTGELFF TGTGCCAGCAGCCTAAGGGGGACCTCGAACACCGGGGAGCTGTTTTTT
TRBJ1-2 NA NA TRBV28 CASSGGWGYTF TGTGCCAGTTCAGGCGGATGGGGCTACACCTTC
TRBJ2-3 NA TRBD1 TRBV4-1 CASSRPGTGVSDTQYF TGCGCCAGCAGCCGACCCGGGACAGGGGTTTCAGATACGCAGTATTTT
TRBJ1-2 NA NA TRBV2 CASSSHRDSDGYTF TGTGCCAGCAGTAGTCACAGGGATTCGGATGGCTACACCTTC
TRBJ2-3 NA TRBD2 TRBV11-2 CASSLDIAGLGATQYF TGTGCCAGCAGCTTAGATATAGCGGGGTTGGGGGCTACGCAGTATTTT
TRBJ1-2 NA TRBD1 TRBV29-1 CSVAGQGHDGYTF TGCAGCGTTGCGGGACAGGGGCACGATGGCTACACCTTC
TRBJ2-6 NA NA TRBV6-6 CASSYAAGANVLTF TGTGCCAGCAGTTACGCCGCTGGGGCCAACGTCCTGACTTTC
TRBJ1-1 NA NA TRBV5-1 CASSLGGNTEAFF TGCGCCAGCAGCTTGGGTGGGAACACTGAAGCTTTCTTT
TRBJ2-1 NA TRBD1 TRBV7-3 CASSPRGQGAGNEQFF TGTGCCAGCAGCCCACGGGGACAGGGGGCTGGAAATGAGCAGTTCTTC
TRBJ1-6 NA NA TRBV30 CAGPARPDGGSPLHF TGTGCCGGGCCGGCCAGGCCAGACGGTGGGTCACCCCTCCACTTT
TRBJ2-1 NA NA TRBV4-1 CASSLGGGPYNEQFF TGCGCCAGCAGCCTAGGGGGGGGCCCCTACAATGAGCAGTTCTTC
TRBJ2-7 NA TRBD2 TRBV25-1 CASRPWGASGMEQYF TGTGCCAGCAGACCCTGGGGGGCTAGCGGGATGGAGCAGTACTTC
TRBJ2-7 NA NA TRBV2 CASTGGNSYEQYF TGTGCCAGCACCGGGGGCAACTCCTACGAGCAGTACTTC
TRBJ1-2 once TRBD1 TRBV27 CASSFGQGGGYTF TGTGCCAGCAGTTTCGGACAGGGCGGCGGCTACACCTTC